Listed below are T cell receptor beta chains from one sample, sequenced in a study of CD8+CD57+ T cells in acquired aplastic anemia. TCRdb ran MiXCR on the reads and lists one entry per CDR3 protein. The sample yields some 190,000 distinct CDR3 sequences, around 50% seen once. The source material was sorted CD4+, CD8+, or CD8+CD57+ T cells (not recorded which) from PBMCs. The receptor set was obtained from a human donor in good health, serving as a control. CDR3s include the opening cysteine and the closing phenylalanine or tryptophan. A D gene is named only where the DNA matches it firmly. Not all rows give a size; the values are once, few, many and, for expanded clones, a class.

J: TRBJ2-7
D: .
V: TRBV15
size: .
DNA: TGTGCCACCAGCAGACTCGGCGGGCCCCACGAGCAGTACTTC
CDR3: CATSRLGGPHEQYF

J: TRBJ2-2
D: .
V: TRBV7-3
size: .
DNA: TGCGCCAGCAGCGCAAGCGTCACCGGGGAGCTGTTTTTT
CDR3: CASSASVTGELFF

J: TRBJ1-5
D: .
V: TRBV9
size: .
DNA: TGTGCCAGCAGCGAAGACAGGACGGGGCCCCAGCATTTT
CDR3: CASSEDRTGPQHF

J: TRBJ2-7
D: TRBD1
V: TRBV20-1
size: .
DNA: TGCAGTGCAATGGGACAGGACCCCCACGAACAGTACTTC
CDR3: CSAMGQDPHEQYF

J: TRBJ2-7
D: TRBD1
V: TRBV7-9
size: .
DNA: TGTGCCAGCAGCACGGGACAGGGTGCGGACGAGCAGTACTTC
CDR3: CASSTGQGADEQYF

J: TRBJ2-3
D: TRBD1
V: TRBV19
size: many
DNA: TGTGCCAGTAGCCGCGGACAGGGTTCGGCAGATACGCAGTATTTT
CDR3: CASSRGQGSADTQYF

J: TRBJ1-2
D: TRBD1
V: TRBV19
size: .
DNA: TGTGCCAGTAGTACCAGACAGGGCGACGGCTACACCTTC
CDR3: CASSTRQGDGYTF

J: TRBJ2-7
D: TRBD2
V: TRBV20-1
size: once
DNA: TGCAGTGCTAGAGGGACTAGCGGGACCCCAGCGGCATACGAGCAGTACTTC
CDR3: CSARGTSGTPAAYEQYF

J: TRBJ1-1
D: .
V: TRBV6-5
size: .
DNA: TGTGCCAGCAGACCGGACAGTCTGAACACTGAAGCTTTCTTT
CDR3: CASRPDSLNTEAFF

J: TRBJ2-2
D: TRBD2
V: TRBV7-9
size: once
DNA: TGTGCCAGCAGCCCCCTGGGGCTAGCGGGGGGGCTCACCGGGGAGCTGTTTTTT
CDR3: CASSPLGLAGGLTGELFF

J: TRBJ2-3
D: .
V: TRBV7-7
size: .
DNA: TGTGCTAGCAGCTTAGGCGGGGCAGGTACGCAGTATTTT
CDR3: CASSLGGAGTQYF

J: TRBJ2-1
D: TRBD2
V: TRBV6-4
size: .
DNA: TGTGCCAGCAGTGACTACGAGGGAGTAGCGGGGGGAAAGCAGTTCTTC
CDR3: CASSDYEGVAGGKQFF

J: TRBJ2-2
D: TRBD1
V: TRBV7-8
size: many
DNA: TGTGCCAGCAGCCAGGGACAGGGACTCTTGGCCGGGGAGCTGTTTTTT
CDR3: CASSQGQGLLAGELFF

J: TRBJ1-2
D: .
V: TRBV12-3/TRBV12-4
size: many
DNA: TGTGCCAGCAGTTTTGGAGGTGTCGGGGTCAGGAGGGGCTACACCTTC
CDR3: CASSFGGVGVRRGYTF

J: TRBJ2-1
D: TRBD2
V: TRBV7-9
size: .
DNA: TGTGCCAGCAGCTCTGCCGGGGGGTACAATGAGCAGTTCTTC
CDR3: CASSSAGGYNEQFF

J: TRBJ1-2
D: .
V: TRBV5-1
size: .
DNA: TGCGCCAGCAGTGAGTCACGAATGAGCGATGGCTACACCTTC
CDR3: CASSESRMSDGYTF

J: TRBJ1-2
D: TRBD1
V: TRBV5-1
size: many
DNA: TGCGCCAGCAGCCCCGGGACAGGTATCTATGGCTACACCTTC
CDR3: CASSPGTGIYGYTF

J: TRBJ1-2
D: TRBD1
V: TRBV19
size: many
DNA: TGTGCCAGTTTTAACAGGGGATATGGCTACACCTTC
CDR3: CASFNRGYGYTF

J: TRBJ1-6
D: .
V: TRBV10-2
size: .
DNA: TGCGCCAGCAGGGAAAGTTATAATTCACCCCTCCACTTT
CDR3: CASRESYNSPLHF

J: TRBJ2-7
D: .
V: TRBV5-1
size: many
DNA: TGCGCCAGCAGCTTGGAGTCGGCGAACTACGAGCAGTACTTC
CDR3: CASSLESANYEQYF

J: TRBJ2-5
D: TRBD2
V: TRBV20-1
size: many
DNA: TGCAGTGCTAGAAAGCTTGACTTCGGGACTACTCGCGTGGGGTACCAAGAGACCCAGTACTTC
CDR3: CSARKLDFGTTRVGYQETQYF

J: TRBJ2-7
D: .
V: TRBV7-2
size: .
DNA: TGTGCCAGCAGCGCCCCCGCGGGGGCCGGCTCTGGGGGGGTCCTCGCGCAGTACTTC
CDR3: CASSAPAGAGSGGVLAQYF

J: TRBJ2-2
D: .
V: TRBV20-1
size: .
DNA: TGCAGTGCTAAAAACCGGATCGCGAACGCCGGGGAGCTGTTCTTT
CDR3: CSAKNRIANAGELFF

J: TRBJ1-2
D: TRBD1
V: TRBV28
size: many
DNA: TGTGCCAGCAGTCACAGGGGTGGCTACACCTTC
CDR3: CASSHRGGYTF

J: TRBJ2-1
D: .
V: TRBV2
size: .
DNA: TGTGCCAGCATAGAGGGGCCGAACTACAATGAGCAGTTCTTC
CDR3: CASIEGPNYNEQFF

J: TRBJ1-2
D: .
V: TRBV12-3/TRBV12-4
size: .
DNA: TGTGCCAGCAGGACCCAGGGGAAGGGCTACACCTTC
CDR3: CASRTQGKGYTF

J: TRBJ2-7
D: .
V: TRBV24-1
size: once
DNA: TGTGCCACCAGTGATGCCGGACAGACCTACGAGCAGTACTTC
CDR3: CATSDAGQTYEQYF

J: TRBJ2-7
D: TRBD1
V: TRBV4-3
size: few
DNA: TGCGCCAGCAGCCAAGATCGTCTGACAGGGGCAGGCGAGCAGTACTTC
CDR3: CASSQDRLTGAGEQYF

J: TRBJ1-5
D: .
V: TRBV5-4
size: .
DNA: TGTGCCAGCAGCTTGGCAGAAAATCAGCCCCAGCATTTT
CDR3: CASSLAENQPQHF

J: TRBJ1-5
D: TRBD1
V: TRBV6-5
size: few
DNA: TGTGCCAGCAGTTACTCGGGGACAGGGGCCGGCAATCAGCCCCAGCATTTT
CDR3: CASSYSGTGAGNQPQHF

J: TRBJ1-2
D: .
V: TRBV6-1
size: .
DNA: TGTGCCAGCAGTTACGGGACCGGGTTACGGGATGGCTACACCTTC
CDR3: CASSYGTGLRDGYTF

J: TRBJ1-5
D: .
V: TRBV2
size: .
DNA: TGTGCCAGCAGTGCTCGGGTGGGGAATCAGCCCCAGCATTTT
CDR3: CASSARVGNQPQHF

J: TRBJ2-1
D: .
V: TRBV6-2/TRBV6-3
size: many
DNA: TGTGCCAGCAGTCCCCGACAGCCGTATGGAGATGAGCAGTTCTTC
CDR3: CASSPRQPYGDEQFF

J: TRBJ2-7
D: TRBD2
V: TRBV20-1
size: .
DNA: TGCAGTGCTCCTAGCGGGGCCTACGAGCAGTACTTC
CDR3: CSAPSGAYEQYF

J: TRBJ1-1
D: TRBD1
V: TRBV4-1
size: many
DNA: TGCGCCAGCAGCGCTAGGACAGGGGGCGTCACTGAAGCTTTCTTT
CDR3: CASSARTGGVTEAFF

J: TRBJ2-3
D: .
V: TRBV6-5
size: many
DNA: TGTGCCAGCAGTTACCGCGAAGGGAATACGCAGTATTTT
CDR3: CASSYREGNTQYF

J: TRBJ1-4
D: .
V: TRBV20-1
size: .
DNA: TGCAGTGCTAGATCGACAGGATCTGGGGAAAAACTGTTTTTT
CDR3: CSARSTGSGEKLFF

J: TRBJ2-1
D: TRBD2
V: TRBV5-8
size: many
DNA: TGTGCCAGCAGCTTGGAAGGGACTAGCGGGGGGCCTGGAAATGAGCAGTTCTTC
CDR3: CASSLEGTSGGPGNEQFF

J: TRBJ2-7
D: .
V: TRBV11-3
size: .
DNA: TGTGCCAGCAGTTACTGCCCCCGGGGCGATTCCTACGAGCAGTACTTC
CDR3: CASSYCPRGDSYEQYF

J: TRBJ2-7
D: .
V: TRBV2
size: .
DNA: TGTGCCAGCAGTGAAGTGGGGGCAGGACCCTACGAGCAGTACTTC
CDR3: CASSEVGAGPYEQYF

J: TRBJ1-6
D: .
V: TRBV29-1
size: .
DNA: TGCAGCGTTCAGAAAAACGGCAATTCACCCCTCCACTTT
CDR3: CSVQKNGNSPLHF

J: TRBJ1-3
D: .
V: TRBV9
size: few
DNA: TGTGCCAGCAGCGTAACTGAGTCTGGAAACACCATATATTTT
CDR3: CASSVTESGNTIYF

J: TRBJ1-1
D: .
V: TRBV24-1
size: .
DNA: TGTGCCACCAGTGGGACAGACACTGAAGCTTTCTTT
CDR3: CATSGTDTEAFF

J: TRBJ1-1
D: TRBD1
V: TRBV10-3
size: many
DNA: TGTGCCATCAGTGAGACAATCGACAGGGGTTTGCAGAACACTGAAGCTTTCTTT
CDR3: CAISETIDRGLQNTEAFF

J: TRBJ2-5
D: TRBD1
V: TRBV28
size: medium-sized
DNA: TGTGCCAGCAGCAAAGGACAGGGCCGGGAGACCCAGTACTTC
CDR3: CASSKGQGRETQYF

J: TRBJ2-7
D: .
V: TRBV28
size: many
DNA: TGTGCCAGCAGTTTAGGACAGCCATACGAGCAGTACTTC
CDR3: CASSLGQPYEQYF

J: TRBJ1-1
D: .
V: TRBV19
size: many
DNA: TGTGCCAGTTCGGGGGCAAGGATGAACACTGAAGCTTTCTTT
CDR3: CASSGARMNTEAFF

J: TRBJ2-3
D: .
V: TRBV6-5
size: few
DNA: TGTGCCAGCAGTGAATGGGGAGGGGCAGGGGCCGCCTCCACAGATACGCAGTATTTT
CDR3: CASSEWGGAGAASTDTQYF

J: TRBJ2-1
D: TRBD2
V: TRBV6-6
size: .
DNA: TGTGCCAGCAGTTACTCGAAAGCGGGGGGGGGGCATGAGCAGTTCTTC
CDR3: CASSYSKAGGGHEQFF

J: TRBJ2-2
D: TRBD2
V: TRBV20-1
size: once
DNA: TGCAGTGCTAGAGATGGGACTAGCGGGACTTGGGGCGGGGAGCTGTTTTTT
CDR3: CSARDGTSGTWGGELFF